This TCR beta chain was identified during a study of cytomegalovirus exposure and HLA in healthy donors. Findings of the study overall: TCR beta chains numbering about 160 were designated cytomegalovirus-associated. For most subjects, TCR beta sequences were reported to predict HLA-A and HLA-B alleles with accuracy.

Unrecorded immune exposure was likely among donors, who were nominally healthy when sampled. As to this clone: Its antigen remains unknown.

Primers: 60 Vbeta forward and 13 Jbeta reverse. Repertoires were generated with immunoSEQ multiplex PCR, while TCRdb's copy carries only in-frame clones and drops some. The sample shows around 110,000 clones, roughly 73% of them seen only once. V dropped 4 bases and J dropped 5 bases, with 15 bases sitting between them. The V gene's germline CDR1 is SGHKS and CDR2 YYEKEE (reference sequence). CDR3 size: 14 residues. The sequence derives from a woman in her 30s in good health and CMV-seronegative. The sample comprised PBMCs. J is TRBJ1-1 and V is TRBV5-5; no clear D gene. The CDR3 DNA is TGTGCCAGCAGCCCTCCGCTGGCACCTACTGAAGCTTTCTTT. Translated: CASSPPLAPTEAFF.